This TCR beta chain originates from a study of shared clonotypes between healthy human individuals. The repertoire was sequenced with immunoSEQ multiplex PCR; TCRdb's copy has only in-frame clones and lacks some. This table holds 450,000 to 500,000 clones, about 82% found once. Trimming removed 5 bases from V and 3 bases from J, with 15 bases in between. CDR1 is SGHAT, CDR2 FQNNGV, per germline. The CDR3 runs 15 residues. The chain carries TRBV11-2 and TRBJ2-3; D possibly matches TRBD1 or TRBD2 (5 bases each). The sequence was obtained from a middle-aged woman in good health. Some clones in this sample may be carry-over from other donors' samples. The source material was PBMCs. CDR3 nucleotides: TGTGCCAGCAGCCGAGGGACCTTTCAAACAGATACGCAGTATTTT. This translates into CASSRGTFQTDTQYF.